This T cell receptor (beta chain) originates from a study of PD-1 blockade in mismatch repair-deficient tumors. The germline CDR1 and CDR2 sequences are LGHNT and FRNRAP. Unmatched junction bases numbered 9, after V lost 0 bases and J lost 3 bases. This CDR3 has 19 amino acids. Whole-study results and caveats: Tumor-resident clones, often undetectable pretreatment in blood, expanded then contracted after pembrolizumab.

Produced via immunoSEQ multiplex PCR; TCRdb's table is partial and in-frame only. The sample includes about 100,000 clones, 70% to 85% of them seen just once. Regarding this clone: Its cognate antigen is unknown.

PCR or immunohistochemistry showed mismatch repair deficiency in every enrolled patient. The specimen comprised peripheral blood, sampled roughly 35 weeks after starting pembrolizumab. The V gene is TRBV12-5, the J gene TRBJ2-1, with 12 bases lining up with TRBD2. The sequence derives from an adult with mismatch repair-deficient cancer. The CDR3 loop reads CASGLVLTSGSIYYNEQFF. The DNA for the CDR3 is TGTGCTAGTGGTTTGGTATTGACTAGCGGGAGTATTTACTACAATGAGCAGTTCTTC.